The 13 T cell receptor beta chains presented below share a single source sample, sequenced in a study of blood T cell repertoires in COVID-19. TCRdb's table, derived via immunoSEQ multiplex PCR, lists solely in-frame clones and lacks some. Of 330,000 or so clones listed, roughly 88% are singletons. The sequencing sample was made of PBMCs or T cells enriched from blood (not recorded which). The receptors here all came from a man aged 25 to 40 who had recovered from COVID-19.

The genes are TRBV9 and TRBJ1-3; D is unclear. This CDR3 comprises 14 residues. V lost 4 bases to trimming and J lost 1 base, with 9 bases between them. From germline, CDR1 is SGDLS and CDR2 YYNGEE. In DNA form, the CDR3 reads TGTGCCAGCAGCCCTCACAATTCTGGAAACACCATATATTTT. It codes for CASSPHNSGNTIYF.

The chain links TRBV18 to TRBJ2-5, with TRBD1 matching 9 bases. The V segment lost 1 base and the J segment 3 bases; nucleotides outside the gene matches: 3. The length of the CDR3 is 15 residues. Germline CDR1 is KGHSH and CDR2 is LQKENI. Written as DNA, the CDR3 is TGTGCCAGCTCACCACAGACAGGGGGTAAAGAGACCCAGTACTTC. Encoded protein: CASSPQTGGKETQYF.

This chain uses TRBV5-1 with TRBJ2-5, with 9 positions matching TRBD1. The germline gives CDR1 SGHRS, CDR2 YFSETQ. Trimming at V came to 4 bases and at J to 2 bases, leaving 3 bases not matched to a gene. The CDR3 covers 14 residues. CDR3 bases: TGCGCCAGCAGCCTGGGGACAGGGCAAGAGACCCAGTACTTC. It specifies CASSLGTGQETQYF.

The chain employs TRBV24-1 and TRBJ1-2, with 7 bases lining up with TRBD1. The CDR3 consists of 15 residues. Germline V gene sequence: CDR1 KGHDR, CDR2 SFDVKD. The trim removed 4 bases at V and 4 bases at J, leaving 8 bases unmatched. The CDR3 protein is CATSDSRQGFYGYTF. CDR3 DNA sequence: TGTGCCACCAGTGACTCCAGACAGGGATTCTATGGCTACACCTTC.

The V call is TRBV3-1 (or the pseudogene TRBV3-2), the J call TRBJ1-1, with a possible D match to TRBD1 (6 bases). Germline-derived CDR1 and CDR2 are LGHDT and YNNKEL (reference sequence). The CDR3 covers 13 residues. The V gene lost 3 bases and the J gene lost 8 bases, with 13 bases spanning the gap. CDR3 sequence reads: CASSHLTGYEAFF. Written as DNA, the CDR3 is TGTGCCAGCAGCCACCTGACAGGCTACGAAGCTTTCTTT.

The CDR3 region has the DNA TGTGCCAGCAGTGAAGGGGGAGACTCTGGAAACACCATATATTTT. This sequence encodes CASSEGGDSGNTIYF. The gene calls are TRBV2 and TRBJ1-3; D is unresolved. Trimming shortened V by 1 base and J by 0 bases, and 7 bases separated the two germline ends. The CDR3 extends over 15 amino acids. Germline assignment: CDR1 SNHLY and CDR2 FYNNEI.

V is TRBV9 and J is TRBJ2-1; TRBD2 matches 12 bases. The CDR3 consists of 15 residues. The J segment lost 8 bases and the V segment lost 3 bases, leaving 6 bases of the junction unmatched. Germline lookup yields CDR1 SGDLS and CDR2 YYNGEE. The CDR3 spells CASSASSGGAYEQFF. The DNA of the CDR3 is TGTGCCAGCAGCGCTTCTAGCGGGGGGGCCTATGAGCAGTTCTTC.

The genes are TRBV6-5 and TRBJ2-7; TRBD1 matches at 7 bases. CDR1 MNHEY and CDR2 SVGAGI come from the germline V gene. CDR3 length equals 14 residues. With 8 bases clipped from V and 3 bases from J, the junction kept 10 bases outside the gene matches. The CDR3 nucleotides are TGTGCCAGCGCCTACCGGGACAGTCACTACGAGCAGTACTTC. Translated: CASAYRDSHYEQYF.

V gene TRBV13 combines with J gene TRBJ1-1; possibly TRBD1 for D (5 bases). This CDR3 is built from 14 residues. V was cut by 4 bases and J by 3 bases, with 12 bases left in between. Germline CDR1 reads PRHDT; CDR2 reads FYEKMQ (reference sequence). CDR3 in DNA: TGTGCCAGCAGCTACACGGGAGGGGACACTGAAGCTTTCTTT. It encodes CASSYTGGDTEAFF. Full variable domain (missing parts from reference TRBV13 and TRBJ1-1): AAGVIQSPRHLIKEKRETATLKCYPIPRHDTVYWYQQGPGQDPQFLISFYEKMQSDKGSIPDRFSAQQFSDYHSELNMSSLELGDSALYFCASSYTGGDTEAFFGQGTRLTVV.

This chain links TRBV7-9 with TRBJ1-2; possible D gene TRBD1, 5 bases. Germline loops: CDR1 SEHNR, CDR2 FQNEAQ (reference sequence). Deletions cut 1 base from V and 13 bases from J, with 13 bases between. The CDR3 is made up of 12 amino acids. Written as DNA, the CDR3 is TGTGCCAGCAGCTTAGACTTACAGGTTCTCACCTTC. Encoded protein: CASSLDLQVLTF.

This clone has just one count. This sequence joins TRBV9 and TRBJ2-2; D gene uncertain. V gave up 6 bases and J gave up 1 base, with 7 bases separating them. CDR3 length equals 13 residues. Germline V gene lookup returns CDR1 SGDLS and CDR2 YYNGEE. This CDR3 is CASNEQNTGELFF. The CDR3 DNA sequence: TGTGCCAGCAATGAACAGAACACCGGGGAGCTGTTTTTT.

CDR3 nucleotides: TGTGCCAGCAGTTCTGGGAGGGGAGAGACCCAGTACTTC. This gives the protein CASSSGRGETQYF. The V gene is TRBV12-3 or TRBV12-4, the J gene TRBJ2-5; 7 nucleotides agree with TRBD2. The CDR3 runs to 13 residues. The ends lost 4 bases at V and 4 bases at J; junction bases unmatched: 3.

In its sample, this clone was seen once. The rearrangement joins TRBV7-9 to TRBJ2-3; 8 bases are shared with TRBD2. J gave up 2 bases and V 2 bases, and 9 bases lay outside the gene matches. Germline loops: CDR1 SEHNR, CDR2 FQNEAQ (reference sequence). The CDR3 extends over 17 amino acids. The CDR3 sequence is CASSLRRGGGYTDTQYF. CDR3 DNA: TGTGCCAGCAGCTTAAGGAGGGGCGGGGGGTACACAGATACGCAGTATTTT.